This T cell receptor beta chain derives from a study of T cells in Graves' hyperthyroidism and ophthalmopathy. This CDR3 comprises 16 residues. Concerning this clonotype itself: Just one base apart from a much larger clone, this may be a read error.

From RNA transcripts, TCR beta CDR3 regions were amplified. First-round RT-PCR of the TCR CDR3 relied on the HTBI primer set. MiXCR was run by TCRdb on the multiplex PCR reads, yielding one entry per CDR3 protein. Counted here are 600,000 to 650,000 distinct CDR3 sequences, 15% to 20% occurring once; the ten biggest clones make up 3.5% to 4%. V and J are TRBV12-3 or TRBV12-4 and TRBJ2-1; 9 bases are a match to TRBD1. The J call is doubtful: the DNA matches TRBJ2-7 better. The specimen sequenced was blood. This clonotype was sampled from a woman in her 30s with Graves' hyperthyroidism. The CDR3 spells CASSAPGTGSYNEQYF. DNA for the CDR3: TGTGCCAGCAGCGCCCCCGGGACAGGGTCCTACAATGAGCAGTACTTC.